What follows are 24 T cell receptor beta chains derived from one specimen sequenced in a study of shared clonotypes between healthy human individuals (dated by TCRdb to between 2020 and 2021). Library preparation employed the immunoSEQ multiplex PCR assay. TCRdb mirrors the immuneACCESS table, restricted to in-frame sequences. Some clones are absent from its copies; in checked studies, under half trace to an unresolved V gene, and the reason for the others is unknown. This sample has 1.5 million to 2.5 million clones in its table, and around 96% of those were observed once. The ten largest clones take up around 1% of the sample. CD8 naive samples consisted of CD45RO-negative cells that were positively selected for CCR7, yielding a CD45RA+CCR7+ population without TemRA cells. The sequenced sample was naive CD8+ T cells sorted from blood. This sample's cell subset or site label indicates: CD45RA+CCR7+. These receptors were obtained from a man aged 18 to 29 in good health.

The chain couples TRBV13 to TRBJ2-6; no reliable D call. This CDR3 has 15 amino acids. Germline assignment: CDR1 PRHDT and CDR2 FYEKMQ (reference sequence). The V end lost 5 bases, the J end lost 1 base, and 9 bases lay between the germline ends. The CDR3 loop is CASSHQRSGANVLTF. The CDR3 DNA reads TGTGCCAGCAGCCACCAGAGGTCTGGGGCCAACGTCCTGACTTTC.

The rearrangement joins TRBV29-1 to TRBJ2-2; unclear D gene. The V end lost 3 bases, the J end lost 4 bases, and 6 bases lay between the germline ends. This CDR3 contains 12 residues. The germline V gene has CDR1 SQVTM and CDR2 ANQGSEA. DNA for the CDR3: TGCAGCGTTGAGGTGGCCACCGGGGAGCTGTTTTTT. This codes for CSVEVATGELFF.

Concerning this clone itself: This same CDR3 is encoded by further DNA sequences in the sample. The rearrangement uses TRBV30 and TRBJ1-2; D not resolved. CDR1 GTSNPN and CDR2 SVGIG come from the germline V gene (reference sequence). This CDR3 comprises 12 residues. V was cut by 4 bases and J by 4 bases, with 10 bases left in between. CDR3 region: CAWTGDSYGYTF. CDR3 sequence (DNA): TGTGCCTGGACTGGCGATTCCTATGGCTACACCTTC.

This rearrangement joins TRBV29-1 to TRBJ2-7, with 7 nucleotides matching TRBD2. V dropped 1 base and J dropped 6; count of bases not matched to a gene: 3. The CDR3 contains 12 residues. CDR1 and CDR2 from the germline V gene are SQVTM and ANQGSEA. The CDR3 loop reads CSVEGGLSEQYF. CDR3 DNA: TGCAGCGTTGAAGGGGGACTAAGCGAGCAGTACTTC.

The J gene is TRBJ2-7, the V gene TRBV9; 7 bases line up with TRBD1. Germline V lookup: CDR1 SGDLS, CDR2 YYNGEE. The CDR3 covers 13 residues. J gave up 2 bases and V 4 bases, and 3 bases lay outside the gene matches. CDR3 sequence (DNA): TGTGCCAGCAGCCGACAGGGACCCTACGAGCAGTACTTC. It codes for CASSRQGPYEQYF.

On this clone itself: In the same sample, other DNA sequences code for this CDR3. The V call is TRBV19, the J call TRBJ2-7; D gene ambiguous. Germline loops: CDR1 LNHDA, CDR2 SQIVND (reference sequence). Trimming took off 5 bases at V and 3 bases at J, with 5 bases between the two ends. The CDR3 covers 11 residues. CDR3 sequence: CASSDYYEQYF. The CDR3 DNA sequence: TGTGCCAGTAGTGATTACTACGAGCAGTACTTC. The full variable domain, in which reference TRBV19 and TRBJ2-7 provide the parts outside the CDR3, is DGGITQSPKYLFRKEGQNVTLSCEQNLNHDAMYWYRQDPGQGLRLIYYSQIVNDFQKGDIAEGYSVSREKKESFPLTVTSAQKNPTAFYLCASSDYYEQYFGPGTRLTVT.

The chain uses TRBV21-1 and TRBJ2-7; TRBD1 was called by the table and not checked on the DNA. TRBV21-1 is termed a pseudogene. The CDR3 totals 15 residues. The CDR3 protein is CASSKAQVLSYEQYF. The CDR3 DNA is TGTGCCAGCAGCAAAGCGCAGGTTCTCTCCTACGAGCAGTACTTC.

The chain combines TRBV4-1 with TRBJ1-2; D unclear. Germline assignment: CDR1 MGHRA and CDR2 YSYEKL. V was shortened by 4 bases and J by 2 bases, with 17 bases between the two germline ends. The CDR3 is made up of 16 amino acids. The CDR3 is CASSPSVESTNYGYTF. The DNA of the CDR3 is TGCGCCAGCAGCCCCTCCGTGGAGTCTACAAACTATGGCTACACCTTC.

Comment on this clone: Other DNA sequences in the same sample also yield this CDR3. V is TRBV28 and J is TRBJ1-5; 8 nucleotides match TRBD1. CDR1 and CDR2 from the germline V gene are MDHEN and SYDVKM. The V segment lost 3 bases and the J segment 3 bases; nucleotides outside the gene matches: 1. This CDR3 is built from 14 residues. DNA for the CDR3: TGTGCCAGCAGTTTGACAGGGGCCAATCAGCCCCAGCATTTT. Translation gives CASSLTGANQPQHF. Full variable domain (outside the CDR3, taken from reference TRBV28 and TRBJ1-5): DVKVTQSSRYLVKRTGEKVFLECVQDMDHENMFWYRQDPGLGLRLIYFSYDVKMKEKGDIPEGYSVSREKKERFSLILESASTNQTSMYLCASSLTGANQPQHFGDGTRLSIL.

This chain joins TRBV27 and TRBJ2-5; TRBD2 might be the D (6 bases). V dropped 5 bases and J dropped 1 base, with 14 bases sitting between them. Germline CDR1 and CDR2: MNHEY and SMNVEV (reference sequence). The CDR3 loop spans 15 amino acids. CDR3 in amino acids: CASSRGAGLQETQYF. The CDR3 region has the DNA TGTGCCAGCAGTCGCGGGGCGGGGCTCCAAGAGACCCAGTACTTC.

The genes are TRBV9 and TRBJ2-2, with 8 nucleotides matching TRBD2. CDR3 length: 16 amino acids. Germline V gene sequence: CDR1 SGDLS, CDR2 YYNGEE. J lost 6 bases, V lost 0 bases, and 7 bases had no gene match. The CDR3 protein is CASSVVASGGAGELFF. The CDR3 DNA reads TGTGCCAGCAGCGTAGTTGCCAGCGGGGGCGCCGGGGAGCTGTTTTTT.

The chain is built from TRBV7-8 and TRBJ2-7; D is unclear. CDR1 is SGHVS and CDR2 is FQNEAQ in the germline V gene. This CDR3 is built from 15 residues. V shed 5 bases and J shed 0 bases, with 14 bases lying between them. The CDR3 sequence: CASSREGSSSYEQYF. The CDR3 DNA follows: TGTGCCAGCAGCCGAGAAGGGTCGAGCTCCTACGAGCAGTACTTC.

Notes on this clone: The identical CDR3 is also encoded by other nucleotide sequences in the sample. The chain has TRBV7-3 and TRBJ1-1, with D hard to call. With 2 bases removed from V and 1 base from J, the gap between germline ends came to 5 bases. Germline lookup yields CDR1 SGHTA and CDR2 FQGTGA. The CDR3 totals 13 residues. The CDR3 DNA reads TGTGCCAGCAGCTTAGCAGGGAACACTGAAGCTTTCTTT. Protein sequence: CASSLAGNTEAFF.

The chain employs TRBV27 and TRBJ1-2; D remains unclear. Germline V gives CDR1 MNHEY, CDR2 SMNVEV (reference sequence). The CDR3 spans 14 residues. V was shortened by 0 bases and J by 4 bases, with 9 bases between the two germline ends. For the CDR3, the DNA is TGTGCCAGCAGTTTATCGGAGCGAGGCTATGGCTACACCTTC. This gives the protein CASSLSERGYGYTF.

This chain connects TRBV5-8 to TRBJ2-7; 9 positions agree with TRBD2. The CDR3 is 14 residues long. In germline, CDR1 is SGHTS, CDR2 YDEGEE. Trimming cost V 3 bases and J 4 bases; bases outside gene matches: 5. CDR3 sequence: CASSSLAGGYEQYF. The CDR3 DNA reads TGTGCCAGCAGCTCCTTGGCGGGGGGGTACGAGCAGTACTTC.

The genes are TRBV10-3 and TRBJ1-4; D is ambiguous. This CDR3 has 13 residues. The germline CDR1 and CDR2 sequences are ENHRY and SYGVKD. V was clipped by 3 bases and J by 5 bases, with 7 bases between them. As DNA, the CDR3 is TGTGCCATCAGTGAAGAATTGAATGAAAAACTGTTTTTT. The encoded protein is CAISEELNEKLFF.

The chain is built from TRBV27 and TRBJ2-7; TRBD1 is a possible D gene (7 bases). With 5 bases removed from V and 5 bases from J, the gap between germline ends came to 13 bases. The germline V gene has CDR1 MNHEY and CDR2 SMNVEV (reference sequence). The CDR3 totals 13 residues. The CDR3, as DNA: TGTGCCAGCAGTACCAGGGGGGTCGACGAGCAGTACTTC. This codes for CASSTRGVDEQYF.

The gene calls are TRBV16 and TRBJ1-2; D call uncertain. The germline CDR1 and CDR2 sequences are KGHSY and FQNENV. V was clipped by 4 bases and J by 0 bases, with 6 bases between them. The CDR3 extends over 13 amino acids. CDR3 sequence reads: CASSLDPNYGYTF. For the CDR3, the DNA is TGTGCCAGCAGCCTGGACCCTAACTATGGCTACACCTTC.

The chain combines TRBV27 with TRBJ2-3, with D possibly matching TRBD2 (6 bases). The CDR3 is 14 residues long. Germline V gives CDR1 MNHEY, CDR2 SMNVEV (reference sequence). Trimming cost V 6 bases and J 5 bases, with 15 bases left between them. The CDR3 spells CASSRDWAQDTQYF. The DNA of the CDR3 is TGTGCCAGCAGCAGGGACTGGGCCCAAGATACGCAGTATTTT.

The chain carries TRBV10-3 and TRBJ2-2; D may be TRBD2 (6 bases). Germline CDR1 and CDR2: ENHRY and SYGVKD. This CDR3 contains 15 residues. V gave up 3 bases and J gave up 2 bases, with 10 bases separating them. The CDR3 DNA reads TGTGCCATCAGTGATGGCGGGGTAAACACCGGGGAGCTGTTTTTT. Residues: CAISDGGVNTGELFF.

The genes are TRBV9 and TRBJ2-3, with D possibly matching TRBD1 (6 bases). CDR1 is SGDLS, CDR2 YYNGEE, per germline. The CDR3 sequence is 16 residues long. V was clipped by 4 bases and J by 0 bases, with 15 bases between them. This chain's CDR3 is CASSLQGGPSTDTQYF. CDR3 DNA: TGTGCCAGCAGCCTACAAGGGGGACCTAGCACAGATACGCAGTATTTT.

The chain combines TRBV6-5 with TRBJ1-5, with no clear D. From germline, CDR1 is MNHEY and CDR2 SVGAGI. The V gene lost 5 bases and the J gene lost 0 bases, with 11 bases spanning the gap. CDR3 length: 15 residues. CDR3 DNA sequence: TGTGCCAGCAGTCCTGATGACGGTAGCAATCAGCCCCAGCATTTT. Amino acids: CASSPDDGSNQPQHF.

The CDR3 loop reads CASSFGTGGAAEAFF. CDR3 in DNA: TGCGCCAGCAGTTTCGGGACAGGGGGCGCGGCTGAAGCTTTCTTT. This chain connects TRBV10-1 to TRBJ1-1; TRBD1 aligns across 12 bases. Losses at the gene ends were 5 bases for V and 6 bases for J; bases not matched to a gene: 7. There are 15 residues in the CDR3. The germline gives CDR1 WNHNN, CDR2 SYGVQD (reference sequence).

The chain has TRBV10-2 and TRBJ2-3, with 7 nucleotides matching TRBD2. Trimming took 4 bases from V and 0 from J; bases not matched to a gene: 1. Looked up from germline, CDR1 is WSHSY and CDR2 is SAAADI. The CDR3 runs to 14 residues. DNA of the CDR3: TGCGCCAGCAGTGGGGAGGGGAGCACAGATACGCAGTATTTT. Its translation: CASSGEGSTDTQYF.